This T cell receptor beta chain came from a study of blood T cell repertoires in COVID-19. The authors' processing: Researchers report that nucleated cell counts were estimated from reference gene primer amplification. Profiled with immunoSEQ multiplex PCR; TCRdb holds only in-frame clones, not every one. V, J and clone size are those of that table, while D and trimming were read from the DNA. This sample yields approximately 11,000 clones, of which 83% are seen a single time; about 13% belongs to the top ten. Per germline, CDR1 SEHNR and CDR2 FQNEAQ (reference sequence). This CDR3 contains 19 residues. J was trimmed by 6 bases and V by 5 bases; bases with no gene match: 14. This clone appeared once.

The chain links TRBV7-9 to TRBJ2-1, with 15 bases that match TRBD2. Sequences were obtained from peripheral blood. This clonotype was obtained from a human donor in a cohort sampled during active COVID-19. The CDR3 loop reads CASSAAGTSGRIRANEQFF. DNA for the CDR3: TGTGCCAGCAGCGCGGCCGGGACTAGCGGGAGGATTAGGGCCAATGAGCAGTTCTTC.